A single sample gave rise to the 29 T cell receptor beta chains below, sequenced in a study of blood T cell repertoires in COVID-19. Profiled with immunoSEQ multiplex PCR; TCRdb holds only in-frame clones, not every one. The table records 400,000 to 450,000 clones, around 89% of them present only once. Sequenced material: peripheral blood. The receptors originated from a woman aged 45-65 years with COVID-19, enrolled during active disease.

This clone has only a few counts. The chain combines TRBV18 with TRBJ2-3; the D is unclear. This CDR3 is built from 14 residues. CDR1 KGHSH and CDR2 LQKENI come from the germline V gene. The ends were cut back, 0 bases at V and 3 bases at J, with 7 bases in the middle. This CDR3 reads CASSPPVQTDTQYF. The CDR3 DNA follows: TGTGCCAGCTCACCACCGGTGCAGACAGATACGCAGTATTTT. Looking up the rest from reference TRBV18 and TRBJ2-3 gives the full variable domain: NAGVMQNPRHLVRRRGQEARLRCSPMKGHSHVYWYRQLPEEGLKFMVYLQKENIIDESGMPKERFSAEFPKEGPSILRIQQVVRGDSAAYFCASSPPVQTDTQYFGPGTRLTVL.

The chain is built from TRBV2 and TRBJ2-5; 10 bases are a match to TRBD2. V was clipped by 7 bases and J by 4 bases; unmatched bases: 12. CDR3 length equals 16 residues. The germline V gene encodes CDR1 SNHLY and CDR2 FYNNEI. The CDR3 sequence is CASKEDSGGPGETQYF. In DNA, the CDR3 is TGTGCCAGCAAGGAGGATAGCGGGGGGCCGGGAGAGACCCAGTACTTC.

This clone was seen only a few times. This chain joins TRBV29-1 and TRBJ1-6; 8 bases are a match to TRBD1. The germline V gene has CDR1 SQVTM and CDR2 ANQGSEA. The CDR3 extends over 15 amino acids. The V gene end was trimmed by 6 bases and the J gene end by 9 bases; junction bases not matched to a gene: 13. This CDR3 is CSVQSGQDLGSPLHF. In nucleotides, the CDR3 is TGCAGCGTCCAATCGGGACAGGATTTAGGTTCACCCCTCCACTTT.

The J gene is TRBJ2-1, the V gene TRBV9; 14 nucleotides line up with TRBD2. This CDR3 comprises 20 residues. The ends lost 0 bases at V and 0 bases at J; junction bases unmatched: 8. From germline, CDR1 is SGDLS and CDR2 YYNGEE. CDR3 in amino acids: CASSVAGLAGVGTSYNEQFF. CDR3 sequence (DNA): TGTGCCAGCAGCGTAGCGGGACTAGCGGGGGTGGGAACCTCCTACAATGAGCAGTTCTTC.

This rearrangement joins TRBV6-2 or TRBV6-3 to TRBJ2-5, with 11 bases identical to TRBD2. With 5 bases clipped from V and 2 bases from J, the junction kept 4 bases outside the gene matches. The CDR3 length is 15 residues. From germline, CDR1 is MNHEY and CDR2 SVGEGT. The CDR3 protein is CASSRLAGIQETQYF. CDR3 bases: TGTGCCAGCAGTCGACTAGCGGGGATTCAAGAGACCCAGTACTTC.

The rearrangement links TRBV2 to TRBJ1-4; tentative D call: TRBD1 (5 bases). Germline-derived CDR1 and CDR2 are SNHLY and FYNNEI. Trimming pared 0 bases from V and 4 bases from J, leaving 9 bases between. CDR3 length: 15 amino acids. The CDR3 reads CASSEARGYNEKLFF. DNA for the CDR3: TGTGCCAGCAGTGAAGCGCGGGGGTATAATGAAAAACTGTTTTTT. The whole variable domain, remainder taken from reference TRBV2 and TRBJ1-4, is EPEVTQTPSHQVTQMGQEVILRCVPISNHLYFYWYRQILGQKVEFLVSFYNNEISEKSEIFDDQFSVERPDGSNFTLKIRSTKLEDSAMYFCASSEARGYNEKLFFGSGTQLSVL.

A single count supports this clone. V is TRBV5-1 and J is TRBJ2-3, with 12 bases aligning to TRBD2. The CDR3 covers 19 residues. Germline V gene sequence: CDR1 SGHRS, CDR2 YFSETQ. The trim removed 3 bases at V and 1 base at J, leaving 12 bases unmatched. This chain's CDR3 is CASSSGPGLAGSRTDTQYF. CDR3 sequence (DNA): TGCGCCAGCAGCTCGGGTCCCGGACTAGCGGGATCCCGCACAGATACGCAGTATTTT.

This clone was found a few times. This chain joins TRBV4-1 and TRBJ1-5; no clear D. Germline V gene data show CDR1 as MGHRA and CDR2 as YSYEKL. This CDR3 is 14 amino acids long. Between the trimmed V and J ends, which lost 0 bases and 6 bases, there was a span of 9 bases. CDR3: CASSQDPAIQPQHF. As DNA, the CDR3 is TGCGCCAGCAGCCAAGATCCCGCGATTCAGCCCCAGCATTTT.

The chain couples TRBV6-5 to TRBJ1-2; the D is unclear. Germline CDR1 is MNHEY and CDR2 is SVGAGI. The CDR3 runs 14 residues. V dropped 0 bases and J dropped 2 bases, with 7 bases sitting between them. CDR3 loop: CASSYSPGNYGYTF. The CDR3 DNA follows: TGTGCCAGCAGTTACTCACCCGGGAACTATGGCTACACCTTC.

The rearrangement uses TRBV30 and TRBJ2-2; 10 nucleotides match TRBD2. V lost 4 bases to trimming and J lost 6 bases; unmatched junction nucleotides: 11. The CDR3 runs 16 residues. Germline lookup yields CDR1 GTSNPN and CDR2 SVGIG (reference sequence). The CDR3 protein is CAWTSLAGVRAGELFF. The CDR3 nucleotides read TGTGCCTGGACATCTCTAGCGGGGGTTCGGGCCGGGGAGCTGTTTTTT.

The chain carries TRBV11-2 and TRBJ1-1, with 7 bases that match TRBD1. This CDR3 is built from 13 residues. Trimming at V came to 5 bases and at J to 7 bases, leaving 7 bases not matched to a gene. Germline V gives CDR1 SGHAT, CDR2 FQNNGV. As DNA, the CDR3 is TGTGCCAGCAGCCGATCAACAGGGGTTGAAGCTTTCTTT. Encoded protein: CASSRSTGVEAFF.

The J gene is TRBJ1-1, the V gene TRBV10-2; no clear D gene. CDR3 length: 14 residues. V was cut by 4 bases and J by 3 bases, with 12 bases left in between. From germline, CDR1 is WSHSY and CDR2 SAAADI. As DNA, the CDR3 is TGCGCCAGCAGTGGGGCCCGTCGAGACACTGAAGCTTTCTTT. Translating it yields CASSGARRDTEAFF.

This clone was detected only once. V gene TRBV7-2 combines with J gene TRBJ2-7; D is undetermined. Looked up from germline, CDR1 is SGHTA and CDR2 is FQGNSA. The CDR3 length is 14 residues. V dropped 6 bases and J dropped 2 bases, with 14 bases sitting between them. The CDR3 sequence is CASSHSRLTYEQYF. CDR3 in DNA: TGTGCCAGCAGTCACTCGCGCCTTACCTACGAGCAGTACTTC.

The CDR3 spells CASSLEAVHTGELFF. DNA of the CDR3: TGCGCCAGCAGCTTGGAGGCGGTTCACACCGGGGAGCTGTTTTTT. The V gene is TRBV5-1, the J gene TRBJ2-2; D not certain. This CDR3 contains 15 residues. The germline V gene has CDR1 SGHRS and CDR2 YFSETQ. Trimming took 0 bases from V and 3 from J, leaving 9 bases between them.

The chain is built from TRBV27 and TRBJ2-2; unclear D gene. Deletions cut 1 base from V and 5 bases from J, with 17 bases between. The germline gives CDR1 MNHEY, CDR2 SMNVEV (reference sequence). This CDR3 is 17 amino acids long. CDR3 nucleotides: TGTGCCAGCAGTTTATACTTCTCGAGTGAAATTACCGGGGAGCTGTTTTTT. Encoded protein: CASSLYFSSEITGELFF.

This chain links TRBV10-1 with TRBJ2-3; 7 bases match TRBD2. J gave up 4 bases and V 5 bases, and 12 bases lay outside the gene matches. The CDR3 sequence is 16 residues long. Germline-derived CDR1 and CDR2 are WNHNN and SYGVQD (reference sequence). This CDR3 is CASSSSAGRDPDTQYF. CDR3 bases: TGCGCCAGCAGTTCCTCGGCGGGGAGGGACCCAGATACGCAGTATTTT.

The chain links TRBV2 to TRBJ1-1, with D unclear. The CDR3 sequence is 14 residues long. Trimming took off 6 bases at V and 3 bases at J, with 14 bases between the two ends. From germline, CDR1 is SNHLY and CDR2 FYNNEI. CDR3 in DNA: TGTGCCAGCAGCACTCGAGGATTGGACACTGAAGCTTTCTTT. Protein sequence: CASSTRGLDTEAFF.

V gene TRBV7-6 combines with J gene TRBJ2-2; TRBD2 aligns across 7 bases. Germline-derived CDR1 and CDR2 are SGHVS and FNYEAQ. After removal of 1 base from V and 0 bases from J, the junction contained 11 bases not matched to a gene. CDR3 size: 19 residues. The CDR3 spells CASSLVDFRGSSNTGELFF. In DNA, the CDR3 is TGTGCCAGCAGCTTAGTTGATTTTCGCGGGAGCTCGAACACCGGGGAGCTGTTTTTT.

The V gene is TRBV29-1, the J gene TRBJ2-4; D is perhaps TRBD2 (5 bases). Germline lookup yields CDR1 SQVTM and CDR2 ANQGSEA. There are 13 residues in the CDR3. Trimming removed 8 bases from V and 1 base from J, with 12 bases in between. The CDR3 bases are TGCAGCCCACCCTCGGGGGCCAAAAACATTCAGTACTTC. Translated, it gives CSPPSGAKNIQYF. Filled out from reference TRBV29-1 and TRBJ2-4, the complete variable domain reads SAVISQKPSRDICQRGTSLTIQCQVDSQVTMMFWYRQQPGQSLTLIATANQGSEATYESGFVIDKFPISRPNLTFSTLTVSNMSPEDSSIYLCSPPSGAKNIQYFGAGTRLSVL.

The V and J genes are TRBV6-5 and TRBJ2-3; maybe TRBD1 (5 bases). V was cut by 5 bases and J by 2 bases, with 14 bases left in between. Germline V gene sequence: CDR1 MNHEY, CDR2 SVGAGI. This CDR3 is 15 amino acids long. The CDR3 DNA follows: TGTGCCAGCAGTCTACAGGTTTCCTCCACAGATACGCAGTATTTT. Protein: CASSLQVSSTDTQYF.

This clone was seen only once. This chain joins TRBV3-1 (or the pseudogene TRBV3-2) and TRBJ2-1; 8 bases line up with TRBD2. The CDR3 contains 14 residues. After removal of 4 bases from V and 3 bases from J, the junction contained 2 bases not matched to a gene. Germline CDR1 reads LGHDT; CDR2 reads YNNKEL (reference sequence). CDR3 protein: CASSLAGNYNEQFF. CDR3 sequence (DNA): TGTGCCAGCAGCCTAGCGGGGAACTACAATGAGCAGTTCTTC.

The V gene is TRBV24-1, the J gene TRBJ2-3; D is perhaps TRBD2 (5 bases). The CDR3 is 14 residues long. Germline V gene sequence: CDR1 KGHDR, CDR2 SFDVKD. V was trimmed by 2 bases and J by 8 bases, leaving 13 bases between them. DNA of the CDR3: TGTGCCACCAGTGATTCGGGGTCCTGGGTTACGCAGTATTTT. Amino acids: CATSDSGSWVTQYF.

This clone was counted a few times. The rearrangement uses TRBV14 and TRBJ2-5; 7 bases map to TRBD2. With 5 bases clipped from V and 7 bases from J, the junction kept 4 bases outside the gene matches. The germline V gene encodes CDR1 SGHDN and CDR2 FVKESK. The CDR3 sequence is 12 residues long. The CDR3 coding sequence is TGTGCCAGCAGCTACACGGGAGGGACCCAGTACTTC. Translation: CASSYTGGTQYF.

This chain uses TRBV6-5 with TRBJ1-6; no firm D call. The germline V gene has CDR1 MNHEY and CDR2 SVGAGI. The V and J ends lost 3 bases and 7 bases respectively, with 10 bases between them. The CDR3 sequence is 14 residues long. The CDR3 is CASSYSHPNSPLHF. DNA for the CDR3: TGTGCCAGCAGTTATAGTCACCCGAATTCACCCCTCCACTTT.

The sample holds one count of this clone. This chain connects TRBV5-1 to TRBJ1-1, with D tentatively TRBD1 (5 bases). V lost 4 bases, J lost 0 bases, and 7 bases lay in between. The length of the CDR3 is 13 residues. Germline V gene sequence: CDR1 SGHRS, CDR2 YFSETQ. The CDR3 loop reads CASSIQVNTEAFF. CDR3 in DNA: TGCGCCAGCAGCATACAGGTGAACACTGAAGCTTTCTTT.

The genes are TRBV2 and TRBJ2-7; 7 bases fit TRBD2. The CDR3 is 15 amino acids. After removal of 7 bases from V and 0 bases from J, the junction contained 9 bases not matched to a gene. Per the germline V gene, CDR1 is SNHLY and CDR2 is FYNNEI. The CDR3 protein is CASNFQAGSSYEQYF. DNA for the CDR3: TGTGCCAGCAATTTCCAAGCGGGGAGCTCCTACGAGCAGTACTTC.

The chain recombines TRBV18 with TRBJ1-4; 9 positions match TRBD1. The CDR3 extends over 15 amino acids. Germline loops: CDR1 KGHSH, CDR2 LQKENI. Germline trimming cut 3 bases from V and 8 bases from J; bases unmatched to any gene: 7. This CDR3 reads CASSPSTGGGEKLFF. CDR3 in DNA: TGTGCCAGCTCACCCTCGACAGGGGGGGGCGAAAAACTGTTTTTT.

J is TRBJ1-2 and V is TRBV3-1 (or the pseudogene TRBV3-2); 9 nucleotides line up with TRBD1. The CDR3 has 16 residues. Germline V gene data show CDR1 as LGHDT and CDR2 as YNNKEL (reference sequence). V was pared by 1 base and J by 6 bases, with 9 bases of the junction left unmatched. In DNA form, the CDR3 reads TGTGCCAGCAGCCAAGGAGTCAACCGGGACAGGGATGGCTACACCTTC. Protein: CASSQGVNRDRDGYTF.

J is TRBJ1-6 and V is TRBV23-1, with D tentatively TRBD1 (6 bases). Being an ORF, TRBV23-1 has a function that is uncertain. This CDR3 region has 14 residues. V was pared by 8 bases and J by 10 bases, with 18 bases between. CDR3 DNA: TGCGCCAGCCGACGACACAGGGCACACTCACCCCTCCACTTT. Protein product: CASRRHRAHSPLHF.